This TCR beta chain was sequenced during a study of vaccination and CD4 T cells after COVID-19. As regards this clonotype: Its cognate antigen is unknown.

As for treatment: roughly ten-day PBMC culture with coronavirus spike peptide pools or control peptides (ViraFEST assay). Sequencing of the DNA from cultured CD4+ T cells was carried out with the Oncomine TCR Beta short-read assay. Via MiXCR, TCRdb re-called the PCR reads, giving one row per CDR3 protein. The table shows some 10,000 distinct CDR3 sequences, with around 50% occurring only once. This clonotype originated in a human donor who had recovered from COVID-19. Sequenced sample: CD4+ T cells from blood, cultured in vitro.

The CDR3, as DNA: TGCAGTGCTGAGGAGGGGGGCTCCAGCTCCTACAATGAGCAGTTCTTC. Its translation is CSAEEGGSSSYNEQFF. The chain employs TRBV20-1 and TRBJ2-1; D could derive from TRBD1 or TRBD2 (6 bases each). Germline V CDR1 and CDR2: DFQATT, SNEGSKA (reference sequence). This CDR3 contains 16 residues. The V and J ends lost 5 bases and 0 bases respectively, with 17 bases between them.